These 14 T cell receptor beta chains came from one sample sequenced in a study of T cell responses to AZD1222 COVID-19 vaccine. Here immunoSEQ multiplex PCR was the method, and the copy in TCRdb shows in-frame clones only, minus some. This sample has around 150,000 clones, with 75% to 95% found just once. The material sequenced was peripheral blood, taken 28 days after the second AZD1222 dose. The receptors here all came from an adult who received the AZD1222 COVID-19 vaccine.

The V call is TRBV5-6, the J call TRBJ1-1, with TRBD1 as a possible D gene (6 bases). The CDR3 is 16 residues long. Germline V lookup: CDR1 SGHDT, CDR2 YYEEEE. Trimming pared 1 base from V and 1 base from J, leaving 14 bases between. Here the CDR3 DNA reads TGTGCCAGCAGCTTGATGGGGGGGGCACGGAACACTGAAGCTTTCTTT. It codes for CASSLMGGARNTEAFF.

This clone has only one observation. For the CDR3, the DNA is TGTGCCATCCGACGGGACAGGTCCTACAATGAGCAGTTCTTC. It encodes CAIRRDRSYNEQFF. The chain recombines TRBV10-3 with TRBJ2-1, with TRBD1 matching over 8 bases. Germline CDR1 ENHRY, CDR2 SYGVKD. The CDR3 consists of 14 residues. Trimming took 8 bases from V and 1 from J; bases not matched to a gene: 4.

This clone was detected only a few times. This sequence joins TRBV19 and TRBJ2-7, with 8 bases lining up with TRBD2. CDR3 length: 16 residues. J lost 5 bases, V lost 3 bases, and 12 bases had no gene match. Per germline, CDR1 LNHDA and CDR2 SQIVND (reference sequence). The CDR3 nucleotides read TGTGCCAGTAGTATTGGAGTTAACGGGAGGGCCGACGAGCAGTACTTC. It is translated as CASSIGVNGRADEQYF.

The CDR3 DNA is TGTGCCAGCAGCAACCTACAGGGAAGTAACTATGGCTACACCTTC. Its translation is CASSNLQGSNYGYTF. The rearrangement links TRBV5-6 to TRBJ1-2, with D possibly TRBD1 on 6 matching bases. Looked up from germline, CDR1 is SGHDT and CDR2 is YYEEEE. This CDR3 is built from 15 residues. The V end was cut by 4 bases, the J end by 1 base, with 14 bases between.

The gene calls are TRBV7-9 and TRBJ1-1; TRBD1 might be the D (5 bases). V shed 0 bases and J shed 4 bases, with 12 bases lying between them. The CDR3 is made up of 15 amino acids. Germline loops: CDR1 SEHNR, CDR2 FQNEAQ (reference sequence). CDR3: CASSLAGLGGTEAFF. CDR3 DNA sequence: TGTGCCAGCAGCTTAGCAGGGTTGGGGGGCACTGAAGCTTTCTTT.

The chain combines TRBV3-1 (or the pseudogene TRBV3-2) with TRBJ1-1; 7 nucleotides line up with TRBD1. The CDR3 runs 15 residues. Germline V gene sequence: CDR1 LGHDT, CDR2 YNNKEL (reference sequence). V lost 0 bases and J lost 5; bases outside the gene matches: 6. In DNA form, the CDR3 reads TGTGCCAGCAGCCAAGATCAGGGGGTCGTAACTGAAGCTTTCTTT. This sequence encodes CASSQDQGVVTEAFF.

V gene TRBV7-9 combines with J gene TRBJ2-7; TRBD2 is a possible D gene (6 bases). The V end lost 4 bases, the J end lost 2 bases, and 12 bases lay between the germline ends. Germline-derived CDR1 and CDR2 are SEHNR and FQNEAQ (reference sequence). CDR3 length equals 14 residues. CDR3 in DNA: TGTGCCAGCAGCTCTTGGGACTCAGCCTACGAGCAGTACTTC. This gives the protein CASSSWDSAYEQYF.

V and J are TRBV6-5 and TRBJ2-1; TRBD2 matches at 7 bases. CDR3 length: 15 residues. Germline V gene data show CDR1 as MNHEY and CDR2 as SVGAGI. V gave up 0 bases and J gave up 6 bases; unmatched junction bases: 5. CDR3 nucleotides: TGTGCCAGCAGTTACTCGGCAGCGGGGTCCAATGAGCAGTTCTTC. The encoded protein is CASSYSAAGSNEQFF.

CDR3 nucleotides: TGTGCCAGCAGTGTCAGACAGGGATCCTACAATGAGCAGTTCTTC. It yields the protein CASSVRQGSYNEQFF. The V call is TRBV2, the J call TRBJ2-1; TRBD1 aligns across 7 bases. V was clipped by 4 bases and J by 1 base; unmatched bases: 4. The CDR3 runs 15 residues. The germline V gene has CDR1 SNHLY and CDR2 FYNNEI.

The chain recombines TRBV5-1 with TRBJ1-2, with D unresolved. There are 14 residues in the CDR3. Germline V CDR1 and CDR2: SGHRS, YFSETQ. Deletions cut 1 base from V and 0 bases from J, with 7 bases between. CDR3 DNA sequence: TGCGCCAGCAGCTTGAACTCTGCTAACTATGGCTACACCTTC. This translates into CASSLNSANYGYTF.

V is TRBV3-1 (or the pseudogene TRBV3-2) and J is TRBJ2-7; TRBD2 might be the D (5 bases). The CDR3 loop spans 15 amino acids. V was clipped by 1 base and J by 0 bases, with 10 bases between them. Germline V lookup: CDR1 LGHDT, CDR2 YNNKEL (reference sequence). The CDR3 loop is CASSQAAGYSYEQYF. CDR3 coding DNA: TGTGCCAGCAGCCAAGCGGCGGGTTACTCCTACGAGCAGTACTTC.

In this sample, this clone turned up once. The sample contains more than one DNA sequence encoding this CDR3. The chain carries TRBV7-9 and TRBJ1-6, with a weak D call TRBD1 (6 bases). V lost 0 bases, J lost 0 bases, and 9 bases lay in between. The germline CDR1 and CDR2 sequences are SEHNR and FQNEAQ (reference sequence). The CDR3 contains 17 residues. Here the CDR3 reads CASSLAGQSSYNSPLHF. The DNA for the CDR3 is TGTGCCAGCAGCTTAGCTGGACAGAGCTCCTATAATTCACCCCTCCACTTT.

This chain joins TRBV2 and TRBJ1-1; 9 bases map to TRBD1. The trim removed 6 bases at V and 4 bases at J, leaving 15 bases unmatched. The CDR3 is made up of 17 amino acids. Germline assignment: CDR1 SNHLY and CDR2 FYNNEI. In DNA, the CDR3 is TGTGCCAGCAGCCGGGACAGGGCATCAGGATCTCTCACTGAAGCTTTCTTT. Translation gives CASSRDRASGSLTEAFF.

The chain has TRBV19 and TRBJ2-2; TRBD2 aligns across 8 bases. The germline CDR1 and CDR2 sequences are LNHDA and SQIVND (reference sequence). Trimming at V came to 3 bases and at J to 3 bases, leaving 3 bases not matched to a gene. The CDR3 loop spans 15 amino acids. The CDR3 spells CASSMAGGYTGELFF. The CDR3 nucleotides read TGTGCCAGTAGTATGGCGGGAGGATACACCGGGGAGCTGTTTTTT.